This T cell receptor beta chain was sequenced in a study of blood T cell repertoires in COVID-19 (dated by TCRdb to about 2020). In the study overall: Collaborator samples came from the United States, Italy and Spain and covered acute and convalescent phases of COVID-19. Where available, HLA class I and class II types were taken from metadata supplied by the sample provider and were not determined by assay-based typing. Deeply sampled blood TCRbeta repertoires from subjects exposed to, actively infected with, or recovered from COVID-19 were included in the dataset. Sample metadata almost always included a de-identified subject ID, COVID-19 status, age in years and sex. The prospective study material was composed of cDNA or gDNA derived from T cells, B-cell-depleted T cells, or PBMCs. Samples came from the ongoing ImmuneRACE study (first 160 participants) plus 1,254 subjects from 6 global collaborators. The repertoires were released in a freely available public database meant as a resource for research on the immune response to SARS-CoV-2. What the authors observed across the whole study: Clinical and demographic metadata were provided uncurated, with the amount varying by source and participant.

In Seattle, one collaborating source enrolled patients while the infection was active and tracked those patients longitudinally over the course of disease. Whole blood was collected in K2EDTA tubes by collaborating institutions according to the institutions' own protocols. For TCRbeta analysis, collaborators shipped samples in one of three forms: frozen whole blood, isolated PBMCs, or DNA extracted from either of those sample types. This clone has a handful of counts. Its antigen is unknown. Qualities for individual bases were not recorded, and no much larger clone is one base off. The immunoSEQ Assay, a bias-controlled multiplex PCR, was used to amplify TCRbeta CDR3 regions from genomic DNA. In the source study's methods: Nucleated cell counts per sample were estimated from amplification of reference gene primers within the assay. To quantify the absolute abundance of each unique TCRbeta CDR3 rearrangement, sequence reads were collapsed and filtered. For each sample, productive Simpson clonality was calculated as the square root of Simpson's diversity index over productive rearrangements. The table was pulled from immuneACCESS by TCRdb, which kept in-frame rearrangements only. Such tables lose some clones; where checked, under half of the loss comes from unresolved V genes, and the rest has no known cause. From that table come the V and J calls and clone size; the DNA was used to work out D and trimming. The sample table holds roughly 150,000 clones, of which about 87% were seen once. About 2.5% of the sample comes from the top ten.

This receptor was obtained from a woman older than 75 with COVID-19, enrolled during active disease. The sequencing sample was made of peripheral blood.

This receptor carries the CDR3 CASSRTRWNEQYF. The bases read TGTGCCAGCAGCCGAACTAGGTGGAACGAGCAGTACTTC. The chain couples TRBV5-5 to TRBJ2-7; TRBD2 is a possible D gene, resting on 5 matching bases. V was cut back by 4 bases and J by 5 bases, leaving a gap of 13 bases between them. From the cysteine through the phenylalanine, the CDR3 covers 13 amino acids. Just CDR3 DNA is preserved here, 39 bases in frame from base 1. The germline V gene (reference sequence) specifies SGHKS as CDR1 and YYEKEE as CDR2.